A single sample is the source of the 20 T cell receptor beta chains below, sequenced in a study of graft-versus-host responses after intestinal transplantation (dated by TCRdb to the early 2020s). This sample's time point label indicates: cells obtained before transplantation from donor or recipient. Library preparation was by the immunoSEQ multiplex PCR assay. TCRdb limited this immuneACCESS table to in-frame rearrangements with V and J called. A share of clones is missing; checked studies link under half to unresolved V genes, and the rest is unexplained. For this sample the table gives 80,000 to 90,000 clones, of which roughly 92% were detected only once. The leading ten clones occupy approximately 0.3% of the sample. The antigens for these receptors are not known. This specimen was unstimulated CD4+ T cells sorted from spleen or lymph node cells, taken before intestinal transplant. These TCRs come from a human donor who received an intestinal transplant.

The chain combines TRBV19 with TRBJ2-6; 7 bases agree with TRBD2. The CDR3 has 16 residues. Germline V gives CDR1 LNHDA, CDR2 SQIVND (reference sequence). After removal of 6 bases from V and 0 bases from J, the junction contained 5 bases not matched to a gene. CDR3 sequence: CASSGGTASGANVLTF. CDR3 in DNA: TGTGCCAGTAGCGGGGGGACTGCCTCTGGGGCCAACGTCCTGACTTTC.

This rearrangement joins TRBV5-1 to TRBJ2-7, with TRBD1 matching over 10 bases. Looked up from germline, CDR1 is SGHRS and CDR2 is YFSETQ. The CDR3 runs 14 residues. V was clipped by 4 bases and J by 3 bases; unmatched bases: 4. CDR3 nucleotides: TGCGCCAGCAGCCTCCGGACAGGGGGCTACGAGCAGTACTTC. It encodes CASSLRTGGYEQYF.

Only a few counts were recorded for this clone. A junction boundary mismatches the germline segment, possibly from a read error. The CDR3, as DNA: TGTGCCAGCCAAACCCGGACAGTAGTAAGCTTC. Protein sequence: CASQTRTVVSF. The rearrangement joins TRBV2 to TRBJ2-7, with D maybe TRBD1 (6 bases). This CDR3 is built from 11 residues. Per germline, CDR1 SNHLY and CDR2 FYNNEI.

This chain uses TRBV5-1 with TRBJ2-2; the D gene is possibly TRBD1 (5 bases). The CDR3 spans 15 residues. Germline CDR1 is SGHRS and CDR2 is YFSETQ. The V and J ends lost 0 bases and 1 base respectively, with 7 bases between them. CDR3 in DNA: TGCGCCAGCAGCTTGGCCAGGGTGAACACCGGGGAGCTGTTTTTT. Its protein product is CASSLARVNTGELFF.

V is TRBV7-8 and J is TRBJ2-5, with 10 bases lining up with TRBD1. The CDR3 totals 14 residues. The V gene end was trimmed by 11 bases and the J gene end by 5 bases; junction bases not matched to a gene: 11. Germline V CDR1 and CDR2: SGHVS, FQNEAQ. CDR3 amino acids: CAVWPGTGVETQYF. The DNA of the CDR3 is TGTGCCGTTTGGCCCGGGACAGGGGTTGAGACCCAGTACTTC.

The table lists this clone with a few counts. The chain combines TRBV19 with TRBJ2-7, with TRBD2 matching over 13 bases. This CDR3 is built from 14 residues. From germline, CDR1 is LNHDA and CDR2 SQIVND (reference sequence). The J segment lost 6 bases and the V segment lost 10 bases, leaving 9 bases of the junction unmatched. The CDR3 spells CATTGLAGDSEQYF. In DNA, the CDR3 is TGTGCCACTACCGGACTAGCGGGAGATAGCGAGCAGTACTTC. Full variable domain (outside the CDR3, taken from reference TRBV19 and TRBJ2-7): DGGITQSPKYLFRKEGQNVTLSCEQNLNHDAMYWYRQDPGQGLRLIYYSQIVNDFQKGDIAEGYSVSREKKESFPLTVTSAQKNPTAFYLCATTGLAGDSEQYFGPGTRLTVT.

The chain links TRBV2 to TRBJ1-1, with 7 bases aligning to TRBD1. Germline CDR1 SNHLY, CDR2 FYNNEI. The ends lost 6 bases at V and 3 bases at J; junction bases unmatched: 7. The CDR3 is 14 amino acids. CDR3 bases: TGTGCCAGCAGACACACAGGGGTAGACACTGAAGCTTTCTTT. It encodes CASRHTGVDTEAFF.

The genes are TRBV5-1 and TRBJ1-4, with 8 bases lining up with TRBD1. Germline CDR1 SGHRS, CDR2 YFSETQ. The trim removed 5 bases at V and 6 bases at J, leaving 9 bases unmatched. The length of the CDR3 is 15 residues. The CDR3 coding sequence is TGCGCCAGCAGTTCATCAGGGGGCCTTGATGAAAAACTGTTTTTT. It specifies CASSSSGGLDEKLFF. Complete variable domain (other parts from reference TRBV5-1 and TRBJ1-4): KAGVTQTPRYLIKTRGQQVTLSCSPISGHRSVSWYQQTPGQGLQFLFEYFSETQRNKGNFPGRFSGRQFSNSRSEMNVSTLELGDSALYLCASSSSGGLDEKLFFGSGTQLSVL.

The CDR3 loop reads CASSTGQGLLGPQHF. The DNA for the CDR3 is TGTGCCAGCAGCACGGGACAGGGACTTCTGGGGCCCCAGCATTTT. This rearrangement joins TRBV7-9 to TRBJ1-5; 9 nucleotides match TRBD1. This CDR3 is built from 15 residues. V gave up 5 bases and J gave up 9 bases; unmatched junction bases: 11. CDR1 is SEHNR and CDR2 is FQNEAQ in the germline V gene (reference sequence).

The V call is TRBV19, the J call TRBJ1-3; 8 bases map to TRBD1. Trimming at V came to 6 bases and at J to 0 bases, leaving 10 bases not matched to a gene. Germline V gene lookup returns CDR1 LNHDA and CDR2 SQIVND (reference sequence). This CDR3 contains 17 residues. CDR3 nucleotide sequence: TGTGCCAGTAGACTCCCCGGGACAGGATCCTCTGGAAACACCATATATTTT. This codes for CASRLPGTGSSGNTIYF.

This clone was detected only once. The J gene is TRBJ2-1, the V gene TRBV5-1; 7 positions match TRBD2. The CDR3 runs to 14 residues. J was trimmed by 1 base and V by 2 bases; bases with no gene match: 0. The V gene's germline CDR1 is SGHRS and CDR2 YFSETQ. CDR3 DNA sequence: TGCGCCAGCAGCTTTAGCGGGTCCTACAATGAGCAGTTCTTC. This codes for CASSFSGSYNEQFF.

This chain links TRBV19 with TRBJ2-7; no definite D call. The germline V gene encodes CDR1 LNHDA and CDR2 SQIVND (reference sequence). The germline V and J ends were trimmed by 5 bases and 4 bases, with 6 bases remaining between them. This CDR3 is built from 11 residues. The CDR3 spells CASSDRYEQYF. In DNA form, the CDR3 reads TGTGCCAGTAGTGACCGATACGAGCAGTACTTC.

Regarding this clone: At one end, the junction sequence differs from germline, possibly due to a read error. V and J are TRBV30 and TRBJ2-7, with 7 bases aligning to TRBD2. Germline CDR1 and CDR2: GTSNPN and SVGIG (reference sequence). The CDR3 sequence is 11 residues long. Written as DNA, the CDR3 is TGTGCCTGGAGTCAACGGGGGGAAGCGGCCTTC. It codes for CAWSQRGEAAF.

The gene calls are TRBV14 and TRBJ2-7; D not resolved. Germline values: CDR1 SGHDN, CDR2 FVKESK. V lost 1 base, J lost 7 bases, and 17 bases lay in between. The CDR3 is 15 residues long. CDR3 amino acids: CASSQGALGLEEQYF. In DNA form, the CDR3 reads TGTGCCAGCAGCCAAGGTGCATTGGGCCTGGAAGAGCAGTACTTC.

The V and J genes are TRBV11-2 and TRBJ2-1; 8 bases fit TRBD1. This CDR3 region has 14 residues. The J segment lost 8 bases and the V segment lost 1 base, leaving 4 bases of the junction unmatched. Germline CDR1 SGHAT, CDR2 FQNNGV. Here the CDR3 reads CASSLGQGIHEQFF. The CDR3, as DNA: TGTGCCAGCAGCTTAGGACAGGGGATCCATGAGCAGTTCTTC.

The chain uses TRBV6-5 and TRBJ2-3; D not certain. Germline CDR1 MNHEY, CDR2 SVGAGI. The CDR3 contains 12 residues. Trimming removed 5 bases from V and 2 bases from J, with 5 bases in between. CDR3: CASSQPTDTQYF. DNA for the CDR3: TGTGCCAGCAGTCAACCCACAGATACGCAGTATTTT.

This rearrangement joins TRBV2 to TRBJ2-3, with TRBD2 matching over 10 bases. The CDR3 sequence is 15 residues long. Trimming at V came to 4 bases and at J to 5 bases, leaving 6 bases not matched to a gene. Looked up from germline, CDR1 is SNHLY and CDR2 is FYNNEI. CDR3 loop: CASSVLAGVIDTQYF. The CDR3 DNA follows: TGTGCCAGCAGTGTCCTAGCGGGAGTTATAGATACGCAGTATTTT. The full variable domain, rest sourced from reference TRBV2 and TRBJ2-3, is EPEVTQTPSHQVTQMGQEVILRCVPISNHLYFYWYRQILGQKVEFLVSFYNNEISEKSEIFDDQFSVERPDGSNFTLKIRSTKLEDSAMYFCASSVLAGVIDTQYFGPGTRLTVL.

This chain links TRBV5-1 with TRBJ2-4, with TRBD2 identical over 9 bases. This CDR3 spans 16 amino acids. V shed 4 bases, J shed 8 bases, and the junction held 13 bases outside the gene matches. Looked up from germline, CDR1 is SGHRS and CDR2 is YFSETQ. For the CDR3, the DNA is TGCGCCAGCAGCCAGGACCGATTAGCGGGAGTGGACATTCAGTACTTC. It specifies CASSQDRLAGVDIQYF.

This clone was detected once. The CDR3, as DNA: TGTGCCAGTAGCCTCCTCCCGGGGGGCTCTGCAACTAATGAAAAACTGTTTTTT. Its protein product is CASSLLPGGSATNEKLFF. This chain uses TRBV19 with TRBJ1-4, with a tentative D call TRBD1 (6 bases). The CDR3 runs to 18 residues. V was cut by 6 bases and J by 0 bases, with 20 bases left in between. CDR1 and CDR2 (germline): LNHDA, SQIVND (reference sequence).

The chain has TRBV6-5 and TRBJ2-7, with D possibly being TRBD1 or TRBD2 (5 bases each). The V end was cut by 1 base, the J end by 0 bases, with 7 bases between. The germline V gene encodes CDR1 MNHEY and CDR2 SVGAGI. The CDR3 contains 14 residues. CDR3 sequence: CASSYWGNSYEQYF. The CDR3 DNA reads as TGTGCCAGCAGTTACTGGGGGAACTCCTACGAGCAGTACTTC.